This is a list of T cell receptor beta chains from one sample in a study of T cell responses to AZD1222 COVID-19 vaccine. Data came from immunoSEQ multiplex PCR; TCRdb stores just in-frame clones and leaves some out. The sample includes some 54,000 clones, about 89% of them seen just once. The input for sequencing was peripheral blood, taken on day 0 of AZD1222 vaccination. All receptors derive from an adult in good health. The CDR3 runs from the conserved cysteine through the conserved F or W. D genes are given only for firm matches. Not every row has a clone size; where given, it reads once, few, many or a size class.

clone_size	v_call	d_call	j_call	cdr3_aa	cdr3_nt
-	TRBV30	TRBD1	TRBJ2-1	CAWRVRDRSYNEQFF	TGTGCCTGGAGGGTCCGGGACAGGTCGTACAATGAGCAGTTCTTC
once	TRBV27	-	TRBJ2-7	CASSLSGGGKEQYF	TGTGCCAGCAGTTTATCGGGGGGCGGGAAGGAGCAGTACTTC
-	TRBV27	-	TRBJ1-5	CARPGVRSNQPQHF	TGTGCCAGGCCTGGGGTCAGGAGCAATCAGCCCCAGCATTTT
-	TRBV18	-	TRBJ1-5	CASSPRADSNNQPQHF	TGTGCCAGCTCACCAAGGGCGGACAGTAACAATCAGCCCCAGCATTTT
few	TRBV27	TRBD1	TRBJ1-4	CASSPDRGDLSTNEKLFF	TGTGCCAGCAGTCCCGACAGGGGGGACCTTAGCACTAATGAAAAACTGTTTTTT
few	TRBV6-2/TRBV6-3	-	TRBJ1-5	CASSPGGAGNQPQHF	TGTGCCAGCAGTCCCGGGGGGGCTGGCAATCAGCCCCAGCATTTT
-	TRBV4-1	-	TRBJ1-3	CASSQDEGNRHGNTIYF	TGCGCCAGCAGCCAAGACGAGGGAAATAGGCATGGAAACACCATATATTTT
medium-sized	TRBV11-3	TRBD2	TRBJ2-1	CASATSGNEQFF	TGTGCCAGCGCCACTAGCGGGAATGAGCAGTTCTTC
-	TRBV29-1	-	TRBJ2-1	CSVEFSLFLHEQFF	TGCAGCGTTGAATTTAGTTTGTTCCTCCATGAGCAGTTCTTC
-	TRBV28	-	TRBJ1-4	CASSLQGTEKLFF	TGTGCCAGCAGTTTACAGGGCACTGAAAAACTGTTTTTT
few	TRBV7-9	-	TRBJ1-5	CASSYGGVEPQHF	TGTGCCAGCAGCTACGGGGGGGTTGAGCCCCAGCATTTT